In this sample, the clone carrying this TCR beta chain turned up many times. This entry is derived from a study of kidney transplant recipient with SARS-CoV-2 infection. This CDR3 has 15 amino acids. Germline CDR1 and CDR2: DFQATT and SNEGSKA (reference sequence). V trimming: 3 bases; J trimming: 3 bases; junction bases outside the gene matches: 9. TCRdb analysed the reads with MiXCR anew, one entry per CDR3 protein. Of 250,000 or so distinct CDR3 sequences in the sample, about 28% were seen once. The receptor comes from a male patient aged 25-45 years who had COVID-19 and was a kidney transplant recipient. Some T cells may be supplied by the graft donor. J is TRBJ1-2 and V is TRBV20-1; TRBD1 aligns across 8 bases. This sample comprised a blood sample, obtained at baseline and between days 110 and 120 from a kidney transplant recipient. The CDR3 region has the DNA TGCAGTGCTAGTTTCAGGGGGCCATGGGACTATGGCTACACCTTC. Its protein is CSASFRGPWDYGYTF.